This TCR beta chain is drawn from a study of cytomegalovirus exposure and HLA in healthy donors. Turning to the study itself: Genotyping of nearly 400 donors showed that about 84% belonged to the Caucasian-associated ancestry cluster.

Researchers ran the PCR with 60 Vbeta and 13 Jbeta primers. The method was immunoSEQ multiplex PCR; TCRdb's version includes in-frame clones alone and lacks a portion of them. The sample carries some 200,000 clones, roughly 73% recorded once. This clone was observed a single time. Its antigen is undetermined. The CDR3 runs 14 residues. The germline CDR1 and CDR2 sequences are LNHDA and SQIVND (reference sequence). V was clipped by 3 bases and J by 6 bases, with 11 bases between them. Whole-study findings and limits: Earlier findings revealed that most TCR beta V segments proved productive either about 87% or about 30% of the time.

The source of this sequence is a woman under 40 in good health and CMV-seronegative. Material: PBMCs. This rearrangement joins TRBV19 to TRBJ1-4; D gene unclear. This CDR3 is CASSIPSVDEKLFF. As DNA, the CDR3 is TGTGCCAGTAGTATCCCTTCGGTGGATGAAAAACTGTTTTTT.